One and the same sample provided the 28 T cell receptor beta chains below, sequenced in a study of blood T cell repertoires in COVID-19. Using immunoSEQ multiplex PCR, the repertoire was profiled, and TCRdb retains in-frame clones only, with some absent. This table holds about 220,000 clones, around 90% found once. The sample taken for sequencing was PBMCs or T cells enriched from blood (not recorded which). These receptors were taken from a woman aged 50 to 60 with acute COVID-19.

The V gene is TRBV27, the J gene TRBJ2-3; tentatively, D is TRBD2 (7 bases). The CDR3 spans 13 residues. V was cut by 5 bases and J by 6 bases, with 12 bases left in between. CDR1 and CDR2 (germline): MNHEY, SMNVEV (reference sequence). The CDR3 DNA sequence: TGTGCCAGCAGTGGGGGGGCCCTCGATACGCAGTATTTT. Encoded protein: CASSGGALDTQYF.

V and J are TRBV6-5 and TRBJ2-1; TRBD1 matches at 9 bases. CDR3 length: 15 amino acids. V was clipped by 6 bases and J by 6 bases; unmatched bases: 9. The germline V gene has CDR1 MNHEY and CDR2 SVGAGI. CDR3 DNA sequence: TGTGCCAGCAGGTCCTCCGGGACAGGGATCAATGAGCAGTTCTTC. This encodes CASRSSGTGINEQFF.

The gene calls are TRBV7-9 and TRBJ2-5; D gene unclear. V lost 5 bases to trimming and J lost 9 bases, with 19 bases between them. The germline V gene has CDR1 SEHNR and CDR2 FQNEAQ (reference sequence). The CDR3 totals 14 residues. This CDR3 reads CASSPSLERSAQYF. The CDR3 DNA reads as TGTGCCAGCAGCCCATCCCTGGAGCGTTCGGCCCAGTACTTC.

CDR3 amino acids: CASSPVGAGAYEQYF. The CDR3 coding sequence is TGTGCCAGCAGCCCAGTGGGGGCGGGAGCCTACGAGCAGTACTTC. The chain recombines TRBV5-6 with TRBJ2-7; D might be TRBD2 (7 bases). Trimming cost V 4 bases and J 2 bases, with 16 bases left between them. Germline V lookup: CDR1 SGHDT, CDR2 YYEEEE. CDR3 size: 15 residues.

The chain combines TRBV6-1 with TRBJ1-2, with a tentative D call TRBD1 (6 bases). The CDR3 is 16 residues long. Germline CDR1 reads MNHNS; CDR2 reads SASEGT. Trimming took 4 bases from V and 3 from J, leaving 18 bases between them. The CDR3 nucleotides are TGTGCCAGCAGTGGTCTACCGGGACACCCCTACTATGGCTACACCTTC. Amino acid sequence: CASSGLPGHPYYGYTF.

V usage is TRBV5-5 and J usage is TRBJ1-5; weak D call: TRBD1 (6 bases). CDR1 is SGHKS and CDR2 is YYEKEE in the germline V gene (reference sequence). This CDR3 spans 14 amino acids. The V end lost 4 bases, the J end lost 5 bases, and 13 bases lay between the germline ends. CDR3 amino acids: CASSRGGADQPQHF. The CDR3 DNA follows: TGTGCCAGCAGCCGGGGGGGCGCGGATCAGCCCCAGCATTTT.

The V call is TRBV27, the J call TRBJ1-4; no firm D call. V was cut by 8 bases and J by 11 bases, with 9 bases left in between. The germline V gene encodes CDR1 MNHEY and CDR2 SMNVEV (reference sequence). This CDR3 has 10 amino acids. CDR3 nucleotide sequence: TGTGCCAGCGTAGTTGGTAAACTGTTTTTT. Translated, it gives CASVVGKLFF.

J is TRBJ2-7 and V is TRBV3-1 (or the pseudogene TRBV3-2); D is possibly TRBD1 (6 bases). CDR1 and CDR2 (germline): LGHDT, YNNKEL (reference sequence). CDR3 length equals 13 residues. V was cut by 8 bases and J by 4 bases, with 15 bases left in between. The CDR3 DNA reads TGTGCCAGCCAGACAGGTTTTGGTTACGAGCAGTACTTC. Protein sequence: CASQTGFGYEQYF.

The J gene is TRBJ1-2, the V gene TRBV7-9, with 9 bases lining up with TRBD1. Looked up from germline, CDR1 is SEHNR and CDR2 is FQNEAQ (reference sequence). With 1 base clipped from V and 6 bases from J, the junction kept 6 bases outside the gene matches. CDR3 length equals 15 residues. The CDR3 loop is CASSLGQGGSDGYTF. CDR3 DNA: TGTGCCAGCAGCTTAGGACAGGGGGGGTCCGATGGCTACACCTTC.

The gene calls are TRBV5-1 and TRBJ2-1; no clear D. The germline V gene has CDR1 SGHRS and CDR2 YFSETQ. The CDR3 is made up of 13 amino acids. Trimming took 4 bases from V and 0 from J, leaving 5 bases between them. CDR3 sequence: CASSRSSYNEQFF. The CDR3 DNA reads TGCGCCAGCAGCCGGAGCTCCTACAATGAGCAGTTCTTC.

This chain links TRBV5-4 with TRBJ2-3; TRBD2 aligns across 9 bases. Germline V lookup: CDR1 SGHNT, CDR2 YYREEE (reference sequence). The CDR3 has 13 amino acids. The V segment lost 4 bases and the J segment 10 bases; nucleotides outside the gene matches: 7. CDR3 coding DNA: TGTGCCAGCAGCCCCAGCGGGAGGCGGGCGCAGTATTTT. Translating it yields CASSPSGRRAQYF.

V and J are TRBV7-6 and TRBJ2-3, with 11 bases matching TRBD2. Trimming removed 1 base from V and 5 bases from J; junction bases left unmatched: 5. The CDR3 has 16 amino acids. Germline loops: CDR1 SGHVS, CDR2 FNYEAQ. The CDR3 sequence is CASSLGLAGGIDTQYF. The CDR3 nucleotides read TGTGCCAGCAGCTTAGGGCTAGCGGGAGGCATAGATACGCAGTATTTT.

The CDR3 protein is CASSLAGDNQPQHF. CDR3 bases: TGTGCCAGCAGTTTGGCAGGGGACAATCAGCCCCAGCATTTT. The chain joins TRBV27 to TRBJ1-5; possible D gene TRBD1, 6 bases. Germline V CDR1 and CDR2: MNHEY, SMNVEV (reference sequence). Trimming stripped 3 bases from V and 3 bases from J, with 9 bases between. CDR3 length: 14 amino acids.

This chain uses TRBV3-1 (or the pseudogene TRBV3-2) with TRBJ2-5; D is undetermined. CDR1 LGHDT and CDR2 YNNKEL come from the germline V gene (reference sequence). The CDR3 has 12 amino acids. Trimming left V 4 bases short and J 4 bases short, with 7 bases between. Here the CDR3 DNA reads TGTGCCAGCAGCCCGCGATTAGAGACCCAGTACTTC. This sequence encodes CASSPRLETQYF.

This clone was seen many times. The V gene is TRBV10-1, the J gene TRBJ2-6, with 7 positions matching TRBD1. This CDR3 is 17 amino acids long. Losses at the gene ends were 6 bases for V and 0 bases for J; bases not matched to a gene: 8. Germline V gene data show CDR1 as WNHNN and CDR2 as SYGVQD (reference sequence). DNA for the CDR3: TGCGCCAGCAGAATAGGACAGGTAGCCTCTGGGGCCAACGTCCTGACTTTC. Translation gives CASRIGQVASGANVLTF.

V is TRBV27 and J is TRBJ2-1, with 8 nucleotides matching TRBD2. Germline V gene lookup returns CDR1 MNHEY and CDR2 SMNVEV (reference sequence). V dropped 2 bases and J dropped 6; count of bases not matched to a gene: 0. The CDR3 extends over 13 amino acids. The CDR3 reads CASSLRGGNEQFF. The DNA of the CDR3 is TGTGCCAGCAGTTTACGGGGGGGCAATGAGCAGTTCTTC.

This clone has just a few counts. The rearrangement links TRBV4-1 to TRBJ1-4, with D maybe TRBD1 (5 bases). There are 14 residues in the CDR3. The germline V gene has CDR1 MGHRA and CDR2 YSYEKL. Trimming pared 4 bases from V and 4 bases from J, leaving 10 bases between. Written as DNA, the CDR3 is TGCGCCAGCAGCCGGCAGGGAAATAATGAAAAACTGTTTTTT. It translates to CASSRQGNNEKLFF.

This clone occurred once. The V gene is TRBV3-1 (or the pseudogene TRBV3-2), the J gene TRBJ1-1; maybe TRBD1 (5 bases). The V and J ends lost 1 base and 7 bases respectively, with 19 bases between them. Germline loops: CDR1 LGHDT, CDR2 YNNKEL (reference sequence). This CDR3 comprises 16 residues. The CDR3 bases are TGTGCCAGCAGCCAAGTCAGCAAGGGGCGGGGTGGTGAAGCTTTCTTT. It is translated as CASSQVSKGRGGEAFF.

The chain combines TRBV11-2 with TRBJ1-2, with a possible D match to TRBD1 (6 bases). Germline V lookup: CDR1 SGHAT, CDR2 FQNNGV. V was pared by 1 base and J by 6 bases, with 9 bases between. The CDR3 covers 13 residues. The CDR3 sequence is CASSLAGADGYTF. The DNA of the CDR3 is TGTGCCAGCAGCTTAGCAGGGGCCGATGGCTACACCTTC.

The chain recombines TRBV2 with TRBJ2-1, with 8 bases matching TRBD2. Germline loops: CDR1 SNHLY, CDR2 FYNNEI. The V gene end was trimmed by 6 bases and the J gene end by 4 bases; junction bases not matched to a gene: 8. CDR3 length: 15 amino acids. The CDR3 here is CASRELAESYNEQFF. The CDR3 bases are TGTGCCAGCAGGGAACTAGCGGAGTCGTACAATGAGCAGTTCTTC.

V gene TRBV2 combines with J gene TRBJ1-5; D gene unclear. The CDR3 is made up of 13 amino acids. Trimming shortened V by 10 bases and J by 6 bases, and 16 bases separated the two germline ends. Germline-derived CDR1 and CDR2 are SNHLY and FYNNEI. The CDR3 nucleotides read TGTGCCACCGAGGAGGACGCGGGTCAGCCCCAGCATTTT. Translating gives CATEEDAGQPQHF.

The chain links TRBV27 to TRBJ1-2; perhaps TRBD1 as D (5 bases). The germline CDR1 and CDR2 sequences are MNHEY and SMNVEV (reference sequence). The germline V and J ends were trimmed by 0 bases and 4 bases, with 15 bases remaining between them. CDR3 length: 16 amino acids. This CDR3 reads CASSLSGQGSFYGYTF. The CDR3 DNA reads as TGTGCCAGCAGTTTATCGGGCCAGGGAAGCTTCTATGGCTACACCTTC.

J is TRBJ2-7 and V is TRBV7-8; tentative D call: TRBD1 (6 bases). The CDR3 consists of 17 residues. Trimming stripped 1 base from V and 7 bases from J, with 23 bases between. CDR1 is SGHVS and CDR2 is FQNEAQ in the germline V gene. The CDR3 DNA reads TGTGCCAGCAGCTTAGTAAAAGTTGGGACACTATTACGAGAGCAGTACTTC. Amino acid sequence: CASSLVKVGTLLREQYF.

V gene TRBV2 combines with J gene TRBJ1-1; TRBD1 aligns across 10 bases. This CDR3 is 14 amino acids long. Trimming at V came to 6 bases and at J to 3 bases, leaving 4 bases not matched to a gene. Germline V lookup: CDR1 SNHLY, CDR2 FYNNEI. The CDR3 coding sequence is TGTGCCAGCAGGGCCGGGACAGGGGACACTGAAGCTTTCTTT. This gives the protein CASRAGTGDTEAFF.

This clone was seen a single time. The chain links TRBV6-2 or TRBV6-3 to TRBJ2-7, with TRBD2 as a possible D gene (6 bases). Trimming took 5 bases from V and 1 from J, leaving 12 bases between them. This CDR3 contains 14 residues. Germline values: CDR1 MNHEY, CDR2 SVGEGT. This chain's CDR3 is CASSDGTLSYEQYF. In DNA form, the CDR3 reads TGTGCCAGCAGTGACGGGACTCTATCCTACGAGCAGTACTTC.

CDR3 nucleotides: TGTGCCAGCAGCGTTGCTAGCGGGAGAACTAGCACAGATACGCAGTATTTT. Translating it yields CASSVASGRTSTDTQYF. V usage is TRBV9 and J usage is TRBJ2-3, with 10 bases aligning to TRBD2. The V gene end was trimmed by 2 bases and the J gene end by 0 bases; junction bases not matched to a gene: 6. The CDR3 covers 17 residues. Germline V gene lookup returns CDR1 SGDLS and CDR2 YYNGEE.

CDR3 sequence reads: CASRRQGSQGSYGYTF. The CDR3 nucleotides read TGTGCCAGCAGGCGACAGGGGTCACAGGGGAGCTATGGCTACACCTTC. J is TRBJ1-2 and V is TRBV7-8; 8 nucleotides match TRBD1. J was trimmed by 4 bases and V by 6 bases; bases with no gene match: 13. The CDR3 is 16 residues long. Germline-derived CDR1 and CDR2 are SGHVS and FQNEAQ.

The chain couples TRBV28 to TRBJ1-2; D may be TRBD1 (5 bases). V lost 2 bases to trimming and J lost 3 bases, with 10 bases between them. There are 14 residues in the CDR3. Germline-derived CDR1 and CDR2 are MDHEN and SYDVKM. The CDR3 DNA reads TGTGCCAGCAGTTTACGGGCGGGGCACTATGGCTACACCTTC. Its translation is CASSLRAGHYGYTF.